This T cell receptor (beta chain) is from a study of technical replicates of blood from a few donors. The CDR3 loop spans 14 amino acids. The V and J ends lost 1 base and 7 bases respectively, with 10 bases between them. Germline V gives CDR1 SGHVS, CDR2 FNYEAQ. Data came from immunoSEQ multiplex PCR; TCRdb stores just in-frame clones and leaves some out. The repertoire holds approximately 53,000 clones, with approximately 95% as singletons. This sequence was found in a human donor in good health. The chain links TRBV7-6 to TRBJ2-2; D perhaps matches TRBD1 (6 bases). Sequencing used T cells isolated from PBMCs. The CDR3 loop is CASSLGTEGGELFF. The CDR3 DNA follows: TGTGCCAGCAGCTTAGGGACAGAGGGCGGGGAGCTGTTTTTT.